These T cell receptor beta chains were read from a single sample in a study of radiation and T cells in renal cell carcinoma. The protocol was immunoSEQ multiplex PCR, while the TCRdb copy is restricted to in-frame clones and leaves out a portion. The sample includes some 120,000 clones, approximately 78% seen only once; the top ten take 2.5% to 3.5%. The sample here was blood, taken from a patient whose treatment included radiotherapy and nephrectomy. These receptor sequences come from a woman aged 55 to 70 with renal cell carcinoma. Each CDR3 is given with its conserved first and last residue. Fields, in order: J gene, D gene, clone size, V gene, CDR3 protein, CDR3 DNA. The D gene is left open where the match is weak. Clone sizes are given selectively: once, few, many, or a class where the clone is expanded.

J gene: TRBJ1-5
D gene: .
clone size: .
V gene: TRBV6-6
CDR3 protein: CASSYRWSEPQHF
CDR3 DNA: TGTGCCAGCAGTTACAGGTGGTCAGAGCCCCAGCATTTT

J gene: TRBJ1-2
D gene: .
clone size: once
V gene: TRBV7-2
CDR3 protein: CASSFTGLDGYTF
CDR3 DNA: TGTGCCAGCAGCTTCACGGGTTTGGATGGCTACACCTTC

J gene: TRBJ1-5
D gene: .
clone size: few
V gene: TRBV18
CDR3 protein: CASSRVSNQPQHF
CDR3 DNA: TGTGCCAGCTCAAGGGTTAGCAATCAGCCCCAGCATTTT

J gene: TRBJ1-2
D gene: .
clone size: .
V gene: TRBV28
CDR3 protein: CASSRQAVYGYTF
CDR3 DNA: TGTGCCAGCAGTCGACAAGCCGTCTATGGCTACACCTTC

J gene: TRBJ1-1
D gene: .
clone size: .
V gene: TRBV5-4
CDR3 protein: CASSLKETNTEAFF
CDR3 DNA: TGTGCCAGCAGCTTGAAGGAAACGAACACTGAAGCTTTCTTT

J gene: TRBJ2-1
D gene: TRBD2
clone size: .
V gene: TRBV5-1
CDR3 protein: CASSGTSGGIYEQFF
CDR3 DNA: TGCGCCAGCAGCGGGACTAGCGGGGGGATCTATGAGCAGTTCTTC

J gene: TRBJ1-1
D gene: .
clone size: .
V gene: TRBV5-4
CDR3 protein: CASSQAHGGGTEAFF
CDR3 DNA: TGTGCCAGCAGCCAAGCCCATGGCGGGGGGACTGAAGCTTTCTTT

J gene: TRBJ2-3
D gene: .
clone size: .
V gene: TRBV6-5
CDR3 protein: CASSYGRGFRTDTQYF
CDR3 DNA: TGTGCCAGCAGTTACGGACGGGGCTTTCGCACAGATACGCAGTATTTT

J gene: TRBJ1-2
D gene: TRBD1
clone size: .
V gene: TRBV10-3
CDR3 protein: CAISDGTGGYGYTF
CDR3 DNA: TGTGCCATCAGTGACGGTACAGGGGGCTATGGCTACACCTTC

J gene: TRBJ2-3
D gene: TRBD2
clone size: .
V gene: TRBV7-2
CDR3 protein: CASSLVPPSGGPGTQYF
CDR3 DNA: TGTGCCAGCAGCTTAGTCCCCCCTAGCGGGGGGCCGGGTACGCAGTATTTT

J gene: TRBJ2-7
D gene: TRBD1
clone size: .
V gene: TRBV30
CDR3 protein: CACTGTGVYEQYF
CDR3 DNA: TGTGCCTGTACAGGGACAGGGGTATACGAGCAGTACTTC

J gene: TRBJ2-3
D gene: .
clone size: .
V gene: TRBV9
CDR3 protein: CASSVFSEETGTDTQYF
CDR3 DNA: TGTGCCAGCAGCGTCTTCTCCGAGGAGACGGGCACAGATACGCAGTATTTT

J gene: TRBJ1-1
D gene: .
clone size: few
V gene: TRBV10-3
CDR3 protein: CAIRTEWGEAFF
CDR3 DNA: TGTGCCATCAGGACGGAGTGGGGCGAAGCTTTCTTT

J gene: TRBJ2-7
D gene: .
clone size: .
V gene: TRBV10-3
CDR3 protein: CAISDLKGRYEQYF
CDR3 DNA: TGTGCCATCAGTGATCTGAAGGGAAGATACGAGCAGTACTTC

J gene: TRBJ1-2
D gene: TRBD1
clone size: few
V gene: TRBV9
CDR3 protein: CASSPGTGSLYGYTF
CDR3 DNA: TGTGCCAGCAGCCCTGGGACAGGCTCCCTCTATGGCTACACCTTC

J gene: TRBJ1-1
D gene: .
clone size: .
V gene: TRBV6-6
CDR3 protein: CASSYGGMNTEAFF
CDR3 DNA: TGTGCCAGCAGTTACGGGGGCATGAACACTGAAGCTTTCTTT

J gene: TRBJ2-5
D gene: .
clone size: once
V gene: TRBV10-1
CDR3 protein: CASSANQETQYF
CDR3 DNA: TGCGCCAGCAGTGCCAACCAAGAGACCCAGTACTTC

J gene: TRBJ2-7
D gene: TRBD2
clone size: once
V gene: TRBV7-7
CDR3 protein: CASSPGGVVHEQYF
CDR3 DNA: TGTGCTAGCAGTCCGGGGGGGGTAGTCCACGAGCAGTACTTC

J gene: TRBJ2-3
D gene: .
clone size: .
V gene: TRBV7-9
CDR3 protein: CASSGRGLTDTQYF
CDR3 DNA: TGTGCCAGCAGTGGCCGGGGACTCACAGATACGCAGTATTTT

J gene: TRBJ2-5
D gene: .
clone size: once
V gene: TRBV4-2
CDR3 protein: CASSQAASSEWRTPETQYF
CDR3 DNA: TGTGCCAGCAGCCAAGCGGCGTCGTCGGAATGGCGGACTCCCGAGACCCAGTACTTC

J gene: TRBJ1-4
D gene: TRBD1
clone size: .
V gene: TRBV15
CDR3 protein: CATSSDREWGKLFF
CDR3 DNA: TGTGCCACCAGCAGCGACAGGGAGTGGGGAAAACTGTTTTTT

J gene: TRBJ2-7
D gene: .
clone size: .
V gene: TRBV2
CDR3 protein: CASSVQVPYEQYF
CDR3 DNA: TGTGCCAGCAGTGTCCAGGTCCCCTACGAGCAGTACTTC

J gene: TRBJ1-1
D gene: TRBD1
clone size: .
V gene: TRBV27
CDR3 protein: CASSRTGDQPEAFF
CDR3 DNA: TGTGCCAGCAGTAGGACAGGGGATCAACCTGAAGCTTTCTTT

J gene: TRBJ2-3
D gene: .
clone size: few
V gene: TRBV28
CDR3 protein: CASSLSGFTDTQYF
CDR3 DNA: TGTGCCAGCAGTTTAAGCGGTTTCACAGATACGCAGTATTTT

J gene: TRBJ1-2
D gene: .
clone size: once
V gene: TRBV7-9
CDR3 protein: CASSLDARQGRGGYTF
CDR3 DNA: TGTGCCAGCAGCTTAGACGCAAGGCAAGGGAGGGGTGGCTACACCTTC

J gene: TRBJ2-1
D gene: TRBD1
clone size: few
V gene: TRBV11-2
CDR3 protein: CASSTDRGPNEQFF
CDR3 DNA: TGTGCCAGCAGCACCGACAGGGGACCCAATGAGCAGTTCTTC

J gene: TRBJ2-5
D gene: .
clone size: .
V gene: TRBV11-3
CDR3 protein: CASSLGGTSSKAQYF
CDR3 DNA: TGTGCCAGCAGCTTAGGAGGGACATCCAGTAAGGCCCAGTACTTC

J gene: TRBJ2-7
D gene: .
clone size: .
V gene: TRBV4-1
CDR3 protein: CASSGMLSYEQYF
CDR3 DNA: TGCGCCAGCAGCGGGATGTTGAGCTACGAGCAGTACTTC

J gene: TRBJ2-1
D gene: TRBD2
clone size: .
V gene: TRBV19
CDR3 protein: CASREGRLAGVNEQFF
CDR3 DNA: TGTGCCAGTAGAGAAGGTCGACTAGCGGGGGTAAATGAGCAGTTCTTC

J gene: TRBJ1-5
D gene: .
clone size: once
V gene: TRBV6-1
CDR3 protein: CASSEGVGVGGNQPQHF
CDR3 DNA: TGTGCCAGCAGTGAAGGGGTGGGGGTTGGAGGCAATCAGCCCCAGCATTTT

J gene: TRBJ1-1
D gene: .
clone size: .
V gene: TRBV28
CDR3 protein: CASSLMAQGSTEAFF
CDR3 DNA: TGTGCCAGCAGTTTAATGGCTCAGGGGAGCACTGAAGCTTTCTTT

J gene: TRBJ2-7
D gene: TRBD1
clone size: once
V gene: TRBV18
CDR3 protein: CATGQGHYEQYF
CDR3 DNA: TGTGCCACCGGACAGGGTCACTACGAGCAGTACTTC

J gene: TRBJ2-1
D gene: .
clone size: .
V gene: TRBV15
CDR3 protein: CATSRPGAIYNEQFF
CDR3 DNA: TGTGCCACCAGCAGACCAGGGGCAATATACAATGAGCAGTTCTTC

J gene: TRBJ1-6
D gene: TRBD1
clone size: few
V gene: TRBV5-1
CDR3 protein: CASSFGSAYRGVNSPLHF
CDR3 DNA: TGCGCCAGCAGCTTCGGTAGCGCGTACAGGGGTGTTAATTCACCCCTCCACTTT

J gene: TRBJ2-5
D gene: .
clone size: .
V gene: TRBV14
CDR3 protein: CASSQGGFETQYF
CDR3 DNA: TGTGCCAGCAGCCAAGGAGGGTTTGAGACCCAGTACTTC

J gene: TRBJ2-1
D gene: .
clone size: .
V gene: TRBV5-1
CDR3 protein: CASSLGGLTGPIYNEQFF
CDR3 DNA: TGCGCCAGCAGCTTGGGAGGCTTAACTGGTCCCATCTACAATGAGCAGTTCTTC

J gene: TRBJ1-4
D gene: .
clone size: .
V gene: TRBV6-5
CDR3 protein: CASSYSGFTNEKLFF
CDR3 DNA: TGTGCCAGCAGTTACTCCGGGTTTACTAATGAAAAACTGTTTTTT

J gene: TRBJ1-1
D gene: .
clone size: .
V gene: TRBV28
CDR3 protein: CASSLWDANTEAFF
CDR3 DNA: TGTGCCAGCAGCCTATGGGACGCCAACACTGAAGCTTTCTTT

J gene: TRBJ2-2
D gene: .
clone size: once
V gene: TRBV7-6
CDR3 protein: CASSLQGTGELFF
CDR3 DNA: TGTGCCAGCAGCTTACAGGGCACCGGGGAGCTGTTTTTT

J gene: TRBJ1-1
D gene: TRBD1
clone size: .
V gene: TRBV19
CDR3 protein: CASSIGRGRGNTEAFF
CDR3 DNA: TGTGCCAGTAGTATTGGAAGGGGGCGAGGAAACACTGAAGCTTTCTTT

J gene: TRBJ2-1
D gene: TRBD1
clone size: .
V gene: TRBV4-1
CDR3 protein: CASSRGQGYNEQFF
CDR3 DNA: TGCGCCAGCAGCCGAGGACAGGGCTACAATGAGCAGTTCTTC

J gene: TRBJ1-4
D gene: .
clone size: .
V gene: TRBV19
CDR3 protein: CASTEQGGGEKLFF
CDR3 DNA: TGTGCCAGTACAGAACAGGGCGGGGGTGAAAAACTGTTTTTT

J gene: TRBJ2-7
D gene: .
clone size: .
V gene: TRBV2
CDR3 protein: CASSVDRPYEQYF
CDR3 DNA: TGTGCCAGCAGCGTAGACAGACCCTACGAGCAGTACTTC

J gene: TRBJ2-6
D gene: .
clone size: .
V gene: TRBV5-5
CDR3 protein: CASSLDLGSGANVLTF
CDR3 DNA: TGTGCCAGCAGCTTGGATCTCGGCTCTGGGGCCAACGTCCTGACTTTC

J gene: TRBJ2-7
D gene: .
clone size: .
V gene: TRBV6-6
CDR3 protein: CASSYGDFIEQYF
CDR3 DNA: TGTGCCAGCAGTTACGGGGACTTTATCGAGCAGTACTTC

J gene: TRBJ1-4
D gene: .
clone size: .
V gene: TRBV28
CDR3 protein: CASSPDSLKREKLFF
CDR3 DNA: TGTGCCAGCAGCCCCGACAGCTTAAAAAGGGAAAAACTGTTTTTT

J gene: TRBJ1-6
D gene: .
clone size: .
V gene: TRBV2
CDR3 protein: CASRRDLNSPLHF
CDR3 DNA: TGTGCCAGCCGCAGGGATTTAAATTCACCCCTCCACTTT

J gene: TRBJ1-1
D gene: TRBD1
clone size: .
V gene: TRBV2
CDR3 protein: CASKPGQAVNTEAFF
CDR3 DNA: TGTGCCAGCAAACCGGGACAGGCCGTGAACACTGAAGCTTTCTTT